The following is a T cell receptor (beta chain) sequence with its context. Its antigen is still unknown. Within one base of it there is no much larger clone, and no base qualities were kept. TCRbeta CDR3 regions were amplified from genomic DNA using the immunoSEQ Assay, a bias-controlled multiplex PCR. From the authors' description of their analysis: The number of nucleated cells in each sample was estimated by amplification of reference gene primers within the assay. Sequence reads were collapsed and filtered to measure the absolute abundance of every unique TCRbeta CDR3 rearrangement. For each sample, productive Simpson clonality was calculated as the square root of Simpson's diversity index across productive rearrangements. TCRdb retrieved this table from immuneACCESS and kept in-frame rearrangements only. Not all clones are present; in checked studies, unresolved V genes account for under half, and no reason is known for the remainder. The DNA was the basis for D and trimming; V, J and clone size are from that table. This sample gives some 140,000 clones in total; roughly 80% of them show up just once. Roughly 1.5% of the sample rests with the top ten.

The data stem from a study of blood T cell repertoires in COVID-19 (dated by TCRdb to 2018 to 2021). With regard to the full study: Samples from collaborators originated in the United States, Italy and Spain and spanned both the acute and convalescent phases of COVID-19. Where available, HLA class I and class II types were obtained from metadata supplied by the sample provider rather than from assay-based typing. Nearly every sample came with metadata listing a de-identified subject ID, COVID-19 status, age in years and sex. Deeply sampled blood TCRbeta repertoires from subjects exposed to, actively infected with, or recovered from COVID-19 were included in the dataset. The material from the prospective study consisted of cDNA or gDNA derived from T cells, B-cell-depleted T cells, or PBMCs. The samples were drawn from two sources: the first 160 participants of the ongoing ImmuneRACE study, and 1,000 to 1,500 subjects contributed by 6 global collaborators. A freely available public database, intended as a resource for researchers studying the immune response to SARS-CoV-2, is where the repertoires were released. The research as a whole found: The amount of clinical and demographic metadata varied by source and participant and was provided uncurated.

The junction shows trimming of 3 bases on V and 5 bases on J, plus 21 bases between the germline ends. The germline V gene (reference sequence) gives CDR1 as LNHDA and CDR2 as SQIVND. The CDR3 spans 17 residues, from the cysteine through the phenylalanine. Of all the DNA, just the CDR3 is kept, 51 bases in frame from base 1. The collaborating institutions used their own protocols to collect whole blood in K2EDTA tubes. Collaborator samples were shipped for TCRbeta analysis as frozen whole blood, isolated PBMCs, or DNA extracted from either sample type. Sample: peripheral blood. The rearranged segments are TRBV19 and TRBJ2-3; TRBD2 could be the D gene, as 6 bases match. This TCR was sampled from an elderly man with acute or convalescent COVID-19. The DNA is TGTGCCAGTAGTATTCTCGCCGGGGGAGAATCGGGAGATACGCAGTATTTT. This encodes CASSILAGGESGDTQYF.